What follows are 23 T cell receptor beta chains derived from one specimen sequenced in a study of blood T cell repertoires in COVID-19. Data came from immunoSEQ multiplex PCR; TCRdb stores just in-frame clones and leaves some out. This sample has a few hundred thousand clones, with nearly 90% found just once. The specimen was peripheral blood. The receptors were gathered from a woman aged 55 to 70 with COVID-19, enrolled during active disease.

This clone was detected only once. This chain joins TRBV19 and TRBJ2-5; 9 bases map to TRBD1. The CDR3 length is 16 residues. V gave up 4 bases and J gave up 4 bases; unmatched junction bases: 10. CDR1 is LNHDA, CDR2 SQIVND, per germline (reference sequence). DNA of the CDR3: TGTGCCAGTAGTAAAATCCGGGACAGGGTACGAGAGACCCAGTACTTC. As protein: CASSKIRDRVRETQYF.

The rearrangement joins TRBV7-8 to TRBJ1-2; 7 bases map to TRBD1. Trimming cost V 0 bases and J 1 base; bases outside gene matches: 5. The CDR3 runs to 16 residues. CDR1 and CDR2 (germline): SGHVS, FQNEAQ. The CDR3 sequence is CASSLAGGLLNYGYTF. The CDR3 bases are TGTGCCAGCAGCTTAGCAGGGGGCCTGCTTAACTATGGCTACACCTTC.

J is TRBJ2-7 and V is TRBV3-1 (or the pseudogene TRBV3-2); 15 bases line up with TRBD2. V lost 4 bases to trimming and J lost 4 bases; unmatched junction nucleotides: 5. Germline loops: CDR1 LGHDT, CDR2 YNNKEL (reference sequence). The CDR3 contains 16 residues. CDR3 amino acids: CASSPSGLAGGYEQYF. CDR3 bases: TGTGCCAGCAGCCCATCGGGACTAGCGGGGGGTTACGAGCAGTACTTC.

The J gene is TRBJ2-7, the V gene TRBV14, with D perhaps matching TRBD1 (5 bases). V lost 4 bases, J lost 2 bases, and 21 bases lay in between. Germline assignment: CDR1 SGHDN and CDR2 FVKESK. The CDR3 is 17 residues long. The DNA for the CDR3 is TGTGCCAGCAGCCGACTGGACGGATGGGGCGCCACCTACGAGCAGTACTTC. This translates into CASSRLDGWGATYEQYF.

V is TRBV6-5 and J is TRBJ1-1; a weak D match, TRBD1 (5 bases). Germline V lookup: CDR1 MNHEY, CDR2 SVGAGI. This CDR3 is built from 15 residues. Trimming left V 6 bases short and J 6 bases short, with 20 bases between. DNA of the CDR3: TGTGCCAGCAGCCCCTTAGTGGGGGGAGAGGCTGAAGCTTTCTTT. Translation: CASSPLVGGEAEAFF.

The chain combines TRBV4-3 with TRBJ2-3; the match to TRBD2 covers 7 bases. This CDR3 is 17 amino acids long. V shed 1 base, J shed 5 bases, and the junction held 12 bases outside the gene matches. Germline V gives CDR1 LGHNA, CDR2 YSLEER. CDR3: CASSQGGRGMVGDTQYF. The CDR3 nucleotides read TGCGCCAGCAGCCAAGGTGGGCGGGGGATGGTGGGAGATACGCAGTATTTT.

The V gene is TRBV6-5, the J gene TRBJ1-1; D ambiguous. There are 14 residues in the CDR3. Trimming stripped 8 bases from V and 5 bases from J, with 18 bases between. Germline assignment: CDR1 MNHEY and CDR2 SVGAGI. The CDR3 sequence: CASLNAEAGTEAFF. The DNA of the CDR3 is TGTGCCAGCCTAAACGCGGAGGCCGGGACTGAAGCTTTCTTT.

The genes are TRBV7-2 and TRBJ1-5; tentative D call: TRBD1 (5 bases). Germline V gene data show CDR1 as SGHTA and CDR2 as FQGNSA. The ends were cut back, 3 bases at V and 6 bases at J, with 9 bases in the middle. CDR3 length: 13 amino acids. DNA of the CDR3: TGTGCCAGCAGCTTGGAGGGGAGTCAGCCCCAGCATTTT. Protein sequence: CASSLEGSQPQHF. The full variable domain, with the rest looked up from reference TRBV7-2 and TRBJ1-5, is GAGVSQSPSNKVTEKGKDVELRCDPISGHTALYWYRQSLGQGLEFLIYFQGNSAPDKSGLPSDRFSAERTGGSVSTLTIQRTQQEDSAVYLCASSLEGSQPQHFGDGTRLSIL.

The genes are TRBV19 and TRBJ2-1, with 7 bases matching TRBD2. The V gene end was trimmed by 2 bases and the J gene end by 9 bases; junction bases not matched to a gene: 10. This CDR3 contains 15 residues. Germline V gene lookup returns CDR1 LNHDA and CDR2 SQIVND (reference sequence). The CDR3 nucleotides read TGTGCCAGTAGTATACTCGCGGGGGTCGGGGGTGAGCAGTTCTTC. It specifies CASSILAGVGGEQFF.

This clone was recorded once. The CDR3 here is CASSVDQGRANEKLFF. CDR3 sequence (DNA): TGTGCCAGCAGCGTAGATCAGGGGCGGGCTAATGAAAAACTGTTTTTT. V usage is TRBV9 and J usage is TRBJ1-4; tentative D call: TRBD1 (6 bases). Trimming pared 0 bases from V and 3 bases from J, leaving 12 bases between. Germline V gene lookup returns CDR1 SGDLS and CDR2 YYNGEE. The length of the CDR3 is 16 residues.

The chain carries TRBV3-1 (or the pseudogene TRBV3-2) and TRBJ2-5; the match to TRBD1 covers 7 bases. The ends lost 4 bases at V and 4 bases at J; junction bases unmatched: 9. Germline lookup yields CDR1 LGHDT and CDR2 YNNKEL (reference sequence). The CDR3 covers 15 residues. The CDR3 nucleotides read TGTGCCAGCAGCCCACTACAGGGGAGAAGAGAGACCCAGTACTTC. Protein: CASSPLQGRRETQYF.

The chain has TRBV19 and TRBJ1-6; D possibly corresponds to TRBD1 (6 bases). Germline V CDR1 and CDR2: LNHDA, SQIVND (reference sequence). This CDR3 is built from 16 residues. V was pared by 3 bases and J by 10 bases, with 19 bases between. The CDR3 sequence: CASSMGGSRGQSPLHF. Here the CDR3 DNA reads TGTGCCAGTAGTATGGGCGGTAGCAGGGGTCAATCACCCCTCCACTTT.

This clone was seen only once. J is TRBJ1-2 and V is TRBV27, with 7 bases identical to TRBD1. Germline CDR1 is MNHEY and CDR2 is SMNVEV (reference sequence). The CDR3 contains 14 residues. The trim removed 6 bases at V and 4 bases at J, leaving 8 bases unmatched. The CDR3 DNA reads as TGTGCCAGCAGCCCTATTACAGGGGCCTATGGCTACACCTTC. It translates to CASSPITGAYGYTF.

V usage is TRBV7-2 and J usage is TRBJ2-7; maybe TRBD1 (6 bases). CDR3 length: 18 amino acids. V lost 2 bases to trimming and J lost 3 bases, with 23 bases between them. Germline V gene data show CDR1 as SGHTA and CDR2 as FQGNSA. The CDR3 region has the DNA TGTGCCAGCAGCTTAAGGGGAATAGGGGGAAGGTCTGTCTACGAGCAGTACTTC. Protein: CASSLRGIGGRSVYEQYF.

The chain is built from TRBV3-1 (or the pseudogene TRBV3-2) and TRBJ1-3; 7 bases are a match to TRBD1. The V gene's germline CDR1 is LGHDT and CDR2 YNNKEL (reference sequence). The ends lost 2 bases at V and 0 bases at J; junction bases unmatched: 10. The CDR3 is made up of 18 amino acids. In DNA, the CDR3 is TGTGCCAGCAGCCAACCAACGACAGGGCGAGACTCTGGAAACACCATATATTTT. Its protein product is CASSQPTTGRDSGNTIYF.

The V call is TRBV3-1 (or the pseudogene TRBV3-2), the J call TRBJ1-4, with D hard to call. The germline V gene has CDR1 LGHDT and CDR2 YNNKEL (reference sequence). The CDR3 has 9 amino acids. V shed 11 bases and J shed 8 bases, with 6 bases lying between them. The CDR3 loop is CAAREKLFF. In nucleotides, the CDR3 is TGTGCCGCCAGGGAAAAACTGTTTTTT.

The V call is TRBV4-3, the J call TRBJ2-3, with 11 bases fitting TRBD2. V lost 5 bases to trimming and J lost 0 bases; unmatched junction nucleotides: 4. CDR3 size: 16 residues. In germline, CDR1 is LGHNA, CDR2 YSLEER. The CDR3 sequence is CASSEGTSGSTDTQYF. The CDR3 nucleotides read TGCGCCAGCAGCGAAGGGACTAGCGGTAGCACAGATACGCAGTATTTT.

The gene calls are TRBV27 and TRBJ1-2; no clear D. Germline V gives CDR1 MNHEY, CDR2 SMNVEV (reference sequence). The CDR3 is 15 residues long. The ends were cut back, 3 bases at V and 1 base at J, with 12 bases in the middle. The CDR3: CASSFEAGGNYGYTF. For the CDR3, the DNA is TGTGCCAGCAGTTTCGAGGCGGGAGGTAACTATGGCTACACCTTC.

This chain connects TRBV9 to TRBJ1-2; D is uncertain. Deletions cut 0 bases from V and 4 bases from J, with 10 bases between. From germline, CDR1 is SGDLS and CDR2 YYNGEE. CDR3 length: 14 residues. This CDR3 reads CASSVGGGPYGYTF. In nucleotides, the CDR3 is TGTGCCAGCAGCGTAGGCGGCGGGCCCTATGGCTACACCTTC.

This chain joins TRBV18 and TRBJ1-4; D is uncertain. V lost 1 base and J lost 8, with 11 bases in between. This CDR3 has 14 residues. The germline CDR1 and CDR2 sequences are KGHSH and LQKENI. CDR3 loop: CASSPRVTEEKLFF. As DNA, the CDR3 is TGTGCCAGCTCACCACGGGTTACAGAAGAAAAACTGTTTTTT.

The chain couples TRBV10-3 to TRBJ1-5; weak D call: TRBD1 (6 bases). The length of the CDR3 is 16 residues. V was pared by 2 bases and J by 6 bases, with 17 bases between. The germline V gene encodes CDR1 ENHRY and CDR2 SYGVKD. CDR3 region: CAISERGGALIQPQHF. DNA of the CDR3: TGTGCCATCAGTGAGAGGGGGGGTGCGCTTATTCAGCCCCAGCATTTT.

The chain combines TRBV24-1 with TRBJ2-3; perhaps TRBD2 as D (6 bases). Trimming pared 2 bases from V and 6 bases from J, leaving 14 bases between. The germline CDR1 and CDR2 sequences are KGHDR and SFDVKD. CDR3 size: 15 residues. The CDR3 spells CATSDSPGGADTQYF. The CDR3 DNA sequence: TGTGCCACCAGTGATTCCCCCGGGGGAGCCGATACGCAGTATTTT.

This clone was detected a few times. At the DNA level, this CDR3 is encoded by other sequences in the same sample as well. The V call is TRBV11-1, the J call TRBJ1-2; 8 bases map to TRBD1. This CDR3 is built from 13 residues. The V and J ends lost 5 bases and 7 bases, in that order; junction bases with no gene match: 6. In germline, CDR1 is SGHAT, CDR2 FQDESV (reference sequence). Written as DNA, the CDR3 is TGTGCCAGCAGCCGTACAGGGGGTGGTGGCTACACCTTC. Protein product: CASSRTGGGGYTF.